This TCR beta chain was identified in a study of PD-1 blockade in mismatch repair-deficient tumors. On the study more broadly: Enrolled about 2012-2016, patients had progressing, pretreated mismatch repair-deficient cancers of about twelve types. Study findings and constraints: Tumor-resident clones, often undetectable pretreatment in blood, expanded then contracted after pembrolizumab.

As to this clone: Its antigen remains unidentified.

Assay used: immunoSEQ multiplex PCR; TCRdb lists only in-frame clones, some missing. The sample lists 80,000 to 130,000 clones, under 90% occurring once. Germline V gene sequence: CDR1 SQVTM, CDR2 ANQGSEA. This CDR3 has 16 amino acids. V trimming: 4 bases; J trimming: 6 bases; junction bases outside the gene matches: 13. V usage is TRBV29-1 and J usage is TRBJ1-5; 9 nucleotides line up with TRBD1. The sequence was obtained from an adult with mismatch repair-deficient cancer. Source: peripheral blood, taken approximately 35 weeks after starting pembrolizumab. In nucleotides, the CDR3 is TGCAGCGTTGTTATTAGCACGGGGACAGGGAGTCAGCCCCAGCATTTT. It is translated as CSVVISTGTGSQPQHF.